The subject of this entry is one T cell receptor beta chain. The target antigen is unknown. An end of the junction does not agree with germline; a read error may underlie this. Enrollment excluded any patients with other autoimmune diseases, uncontrolled infections, pregnancy or lactation. The record originates from a study of Graves' ophthalmopathy and Graves' hyperthyroidism. Study-wide background: At the time of initial diagnosis and before any treatment, peripheral blood was collected. Study-wide results and caveats: The model's prediction of ophthalmopathy progression had just over 70% sensitivity and 72% to 80% specificity. Thyroid clonotypes that were expanded above 0.001 frequency mostly also appeared in blood.

The sequenced template was RNA, covering the TCR beta CDR3 region. Second-round multiplex PCR came after first-round RT-PCR with HTBI primers. TCRdb re-called the multiplex PCR reads through MiXCR, storing one row per CDR3 protein. The table includes about 700,000 distinct CDR3 sequences, approximately 40% detected once. The CDR3 length is 17 residues. The germline CDR1 and CDR2 sequences are ENHRY and SYGVKD. Specimen: peripheral blood. The chain couples TRBV10-3 to TRBJ1-4; the D gene is possibly TRBD1 (5 bases). The receptor was isolated from an adult man with Graves' ophthalmopathy. CDR3: CASSYSSRDGGNEKLFF. DNA for the CDR3: TGTGCCAGCAGTTACTCCTCCAGGGATGGGGGTAATGAAAAACTGTTTTTT.